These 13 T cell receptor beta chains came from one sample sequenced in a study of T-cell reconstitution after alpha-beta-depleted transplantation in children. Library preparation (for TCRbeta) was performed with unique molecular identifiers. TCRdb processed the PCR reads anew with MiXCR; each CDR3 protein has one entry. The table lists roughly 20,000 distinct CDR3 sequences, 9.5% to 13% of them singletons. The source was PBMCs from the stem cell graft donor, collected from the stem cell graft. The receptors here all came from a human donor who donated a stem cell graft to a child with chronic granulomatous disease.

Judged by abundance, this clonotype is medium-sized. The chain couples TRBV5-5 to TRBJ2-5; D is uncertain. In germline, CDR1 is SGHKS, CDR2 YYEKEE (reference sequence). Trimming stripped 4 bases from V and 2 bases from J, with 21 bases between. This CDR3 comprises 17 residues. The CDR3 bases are TGTGCCAGCAGCGTCCGCCTGACGACTCTCAAACAAGAGACCCAGTACTTC. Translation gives CASSVRLTTLKQETQYF.

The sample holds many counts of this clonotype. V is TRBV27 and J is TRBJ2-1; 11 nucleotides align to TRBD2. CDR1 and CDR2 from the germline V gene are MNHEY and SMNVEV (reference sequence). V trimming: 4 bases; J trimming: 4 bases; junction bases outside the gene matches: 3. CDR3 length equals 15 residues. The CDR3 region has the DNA TGTGCCAGCAGTTCGGGACTAGCGGATTACAATGAGCAGTTCTTC. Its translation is CASSSGLADYNEQFF.

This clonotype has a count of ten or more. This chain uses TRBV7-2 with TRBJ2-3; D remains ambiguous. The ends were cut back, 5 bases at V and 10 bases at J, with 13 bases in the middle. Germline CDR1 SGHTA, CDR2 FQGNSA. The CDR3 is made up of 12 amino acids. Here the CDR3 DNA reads TGTGCCAGCAGCCTTTCTACCGAGGCGCAGTATTTT. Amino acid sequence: CASSLSTEAQYF.

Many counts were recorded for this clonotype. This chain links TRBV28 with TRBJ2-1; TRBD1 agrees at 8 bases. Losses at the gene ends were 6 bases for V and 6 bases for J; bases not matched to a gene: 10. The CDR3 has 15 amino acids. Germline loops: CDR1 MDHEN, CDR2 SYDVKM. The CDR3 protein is CASSHPDRGGNEQFF. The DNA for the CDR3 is TGTGCCAGCAGCCATCCCGACAGGGGTGGCAATGAGCAGTTCTTC. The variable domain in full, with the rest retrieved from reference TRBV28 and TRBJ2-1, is DVKVTQSSRYLVKRTGEKVFLECVQDMDHENMFWYRQDPGLGLRLIYFSYDVKMKEKGDIPEGYSVSREKKERFSLILESASTNQTSMYLCASSHPDRGGNEQFFGPGTRLTVL.

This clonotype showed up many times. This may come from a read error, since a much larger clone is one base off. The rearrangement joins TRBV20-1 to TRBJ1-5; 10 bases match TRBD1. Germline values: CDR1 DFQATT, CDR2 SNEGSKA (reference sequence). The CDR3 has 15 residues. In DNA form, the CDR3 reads TGCTGTGCTAGAGACCCCGGGACAGGGGATCAGCCCCAGCATTTT. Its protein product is CCARDPGTGDQPQHF.

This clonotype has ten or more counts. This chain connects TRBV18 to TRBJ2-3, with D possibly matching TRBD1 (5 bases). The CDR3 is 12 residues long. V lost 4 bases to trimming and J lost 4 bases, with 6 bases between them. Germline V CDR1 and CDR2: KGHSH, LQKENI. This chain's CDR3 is CASSQGSDTQYF. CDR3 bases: TGTGCCAGCTCACAGGGGTCAGATACGCAGTATTTT.

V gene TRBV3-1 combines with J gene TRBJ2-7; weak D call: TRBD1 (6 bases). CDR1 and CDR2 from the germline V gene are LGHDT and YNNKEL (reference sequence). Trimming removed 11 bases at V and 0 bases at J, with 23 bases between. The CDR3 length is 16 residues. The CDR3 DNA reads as TGTGCCTGCTCCCAAGATTGGGGGCGAAACTCCTACGAGCAGTACTTC. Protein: CACSQDWGRNSYEQYF.

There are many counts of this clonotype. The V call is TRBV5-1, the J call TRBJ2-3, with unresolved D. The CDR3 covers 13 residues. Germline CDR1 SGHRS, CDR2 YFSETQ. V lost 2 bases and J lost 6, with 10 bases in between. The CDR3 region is CASSLHNSDTQYF. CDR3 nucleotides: TGCGCCAGCAGCTTACATAATTCCGATACGCAGTATTTT.

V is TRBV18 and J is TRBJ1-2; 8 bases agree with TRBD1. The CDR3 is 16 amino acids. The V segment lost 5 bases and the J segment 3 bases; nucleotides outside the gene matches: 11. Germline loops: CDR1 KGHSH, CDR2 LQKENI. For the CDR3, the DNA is TGTGCCAGCTCAGCAACCGTCGGACAGGGAGACTATGGCTACACCTTC. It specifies CASSATVGQGDYGYTF.

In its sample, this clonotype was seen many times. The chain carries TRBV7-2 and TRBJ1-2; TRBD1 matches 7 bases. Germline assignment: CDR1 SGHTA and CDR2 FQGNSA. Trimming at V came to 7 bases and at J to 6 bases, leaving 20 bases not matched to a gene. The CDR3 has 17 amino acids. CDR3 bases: TGTGCCAGCACCCAAAACCCCAGGGGGGGCATTCGGGATGGCTACACCTTC. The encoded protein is CASTQNPRGGIRDGYTF.

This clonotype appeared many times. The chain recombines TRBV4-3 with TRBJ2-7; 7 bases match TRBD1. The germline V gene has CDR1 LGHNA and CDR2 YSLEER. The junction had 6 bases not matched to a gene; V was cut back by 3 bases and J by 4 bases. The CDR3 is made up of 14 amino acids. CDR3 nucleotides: TGCGCCAGCAGCCAGACGACAGGGATATACGAGCAGTACTTC. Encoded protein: CASSQTTGIYEQYF.

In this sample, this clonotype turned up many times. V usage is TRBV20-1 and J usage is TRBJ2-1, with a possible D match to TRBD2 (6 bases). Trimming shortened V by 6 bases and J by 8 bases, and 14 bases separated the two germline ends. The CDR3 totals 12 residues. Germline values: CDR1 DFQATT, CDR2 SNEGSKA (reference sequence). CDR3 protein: CSATLGGDEQFF. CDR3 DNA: TGCAGTGCAACCCTAGGCGGGGATGAGCAGTTCTTC.

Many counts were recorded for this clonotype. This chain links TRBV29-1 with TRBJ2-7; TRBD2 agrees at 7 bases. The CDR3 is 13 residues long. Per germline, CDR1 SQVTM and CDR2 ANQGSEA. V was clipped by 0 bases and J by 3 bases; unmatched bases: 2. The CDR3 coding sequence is TGCAGCGTTGAAGACGTAGCGGGCTACGAGCAGTACTTC. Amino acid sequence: CSVEDVAGYEQYF.